One T cell receptor (beta chain) is described in this entry. The conserved phenylalanine or tryptophan normally closing the CDR3 is absent here, so this likely arose from a read error. The sample belongs to a study of T-cell reconstitution after alpha-beta-depleted transplantation in children. Unique molecular identifiers were incorporated during preparation of the TCRbeta library. Each CDR3 protein is one row after TCRdb ran MiXCR on the PCR reads. The sample shows about 360,000 distinct CDR3 sequences, more than 10% of them seen only once. The origin of this receptor is a human donor who donated a stem cell graft to a child with Fanconi anemia. Specimen: PBMCs, collected from the stem cell graft.

As DNA, the CDR3 is TGTGCCAGCAGCCCGAGGCGGGAGGGGGCATTCACCGGGGAGCTGTTTGTT. Protein product: CASSPRREGAFTGELFV. The V gene is TRBV7-2, the J gene TRBJ2-2; 9 nucleotides match TRBD2. V shed 5 bases and J 4 bases; nucleotides not matched to a gene: 11. Germline values: CDR1 SGHTA, CDR2 FQGNSA. The CDR3 loop spans 17 amino acids.